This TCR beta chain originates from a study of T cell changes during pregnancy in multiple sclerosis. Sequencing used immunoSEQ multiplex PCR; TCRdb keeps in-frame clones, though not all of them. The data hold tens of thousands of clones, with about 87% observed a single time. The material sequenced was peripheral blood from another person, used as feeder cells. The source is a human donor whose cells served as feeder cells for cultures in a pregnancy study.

CDR3 amino acids: CASSLVGQGGEQYF. The DNA for the CDR3 is TGTGCCAGCAGCTTGGTGGGACAGGGGGGCGAGCAGTACTTC. The V call is TRBV5-6, the J call TRBJ2-7, with TRBD1 identical over 11 bases. Germline CDR1 reads SGHDT; CDR2 reads YYEEEE. CDR3 length: 14 residues. After removal of 0 bases from V and 6 bases from J, the junction contained 2 bases not matched to a gene.